This record covers a single T cell receptor beta chain. The entry originates in a study of blood T cell repertoires in COVID-19. Study-level information: Collection of acute and convalescent COVID-19 samples took place in the United States, Italy and Spain. T cells, B-cell-depleted T cells, or PBMCs supplied cDNA or gDNA.

Authors' methods: Scientists estimated how many nucleated cells there were by amplifying reference gene primers. TCRdb's copy holds only in-frame clones and misses some; the assay was immunoSEQ multiplex PCR. V, J and clone size derive from that table, while D and trimming were established from the DNA sequence. The table shows 190,000 or so clones, with more than 70% occurring only once. Germline lookup yields CDR1 GTSNPN and CDR2 SVGIG (reference sequence). The V and J ends lost 4 bases and 4 bases respectively, with 13 bases between them. CDR3 length: 13 residues. The specimen was peripheral blood. This TCR derives from a man aged 50-59 years with active or convalescent COVID-19. The chain uses TRBV30 and TRBJ1-1; weak D call: TRBD1 (5 bases). CDR3 in amino acids: CAWIPGLITEAFF. CDR3 sequence (DNA): TGTGCCTGGATACCAGGGTTGATCACTGAAGCTTTCTTT.